These 13 T cell receptor beta chains came from one sample sequenced in a study of T cells after yellow fever vaccination (dated by TCRdb to between 2018 and 2020). The treatment or condition label, as the study defines it: live attenuated yellow fever vaccine strain. The library came from 5' RACE. Sequencer: Illumina HiSeq 2500. The raw public data were reprocessed by TCRdb itself: fastp quality trimming at Q25, MiXCR clonotype calling, in-frame beta chains only. All rows with the same CDR3 protein become a single entry with the most common DNA and genes. A total of 90,000 to 150,000 distinct CDR3 sequences appear in this sample, around 7.2% of them only once. 2.5% to 3% of the sample comes from the top ten. The sample in question was CD4+ T cells sorted from PBMCs, obtained more than 40 days after the first yellow fever vaccination. The receptors were gathered from a man between 18 and 29 years old who received the YFV17D yellow fever vaccine.

As concerns this clonotype: Relative to the germline gene, one junction end is altered; a read error may explain this. This sequence joins TRBV7-9 and TRBJ2-2, with a tentative D call TRBD1 (6 bases). Germline CDR1 and CDR2: SEHNR and FQNEAQ (reference sequence). The CDR3 is 17 residues long. The CDR3 region is CASSHPRTETNTGELFF. DNA of the CDR3: TGTGCCAGCAGCCACCCCCGGACAGAGACGAACACAGGGGAGCTGTTTTTT.

Regarding this clonotype: A much larger clone sits a single nucleotide away, making a read error possible. This rearrangement joins TRBV6-1 to TRBJ2-5, with 9 bases aligning to TRBD1. The CDR3 has 15 amino acids. Per germline, CDR1 MNHNS and CDR2 SASEGT. DNA for the CDR3: TGTGACAGCACCCGACAGGGGGGGCCGTCAGAGACCCAGTACTTC. Translating gives CDSTRQGGPSETQYF.

This CDR3 reads CASSPGLTKSPLHF. CDR3 bases: TGTGCCAGCTCCCCCGGCTTAACTAAGTCACCCCTCCACTTT. The chain couples TRBV6-1 to TRBJ1-6; D not certain. CDR3 size: 14 residues. The germline V gene encodes CDR1 MNHNS and CDR2 SASEGT. V was clipped by 8 bases and J by 10 bases, with 18 bases between them.

Many counts were recorded for this clonotype. The chain carries TRBV6-2 or TRBV6-3 and TRBJ2-5, with a possible D match to TRBD1 (6 bases). The CDR3 is made up of 16 amino acids. Trimming took 7 bases from V and 6 from J, leaving 24 bases between them. The V gene's germline CDR1 is MNHEY and CDR2 SVGEGT. The CDR3: CASTPVPDRHSKTQYF. The DNA for the CDR3 is TGTGCCAGCACTCCTGTCCCCGACAGGCATAGTAAGACCCAGTACTTC.

In this sample, this clonotype turned up many times. This chain joins TRBV12-3 or TRBV12-4 and TRBJ1-5; tentatively, D is TRBD1 (5 bases). This CDR3 has 14 residues. Trimming removed 7 bases at V and 0 bases at J, with 10 bases between. Written as DNA, the CDR3 is TGTGCCAGCACCCCACAGGATAGCAATCAGCCCCAGCATTTT. Protein sequence: CASTPQDSNQPQHF.

This clonotype was observed many times. This rearrangement joins TRBV3-1 to TRBJ2-7, with D perhaps TRBD1 (6 bases). V gave up 3 bases and J gave up 5 bases, with 8 bases separating them. The CDR3 is 12 residues long. In germline, CDR1 is LGHDT, CDR2 YNNKEL (reference sequence). CDR3 in amino acids: CASSHRGNEQYF. In nucleotides, the CDR3 is TGTGCCAGCAGCCACAGGGGTAACGAGCAGTACTTC.

This clonotype was seen more than once but under ten times. The V call is TRBV11-2, the J call TRBJ1-2; 7 nucleotides line up with TRBD1. The CDR3 runs 15 residues. Trimming cost V 5 bases and J 10 bases; bases outside gene matches: 16. CDR1 is SGHAT, CDR2 FQNNGV, per germline. This chain's CDR3 is CASSRQRGLAIDYTF. CDR3 in DNA: TGTGCCAGCAGCCGACAAAGGGGGCTCGCAATAGACTACACCTTC.

This clonotype was detected only a few times. The gene calls are TRBV11-2 and TRBJ2-3, with TRBD2 identical over 8 bases. With V trimmed by 7 bases and J by 2 bases, 23 bases remained unmatched. CDR1 is SGHAT and CDR2 is FQNNGV in the germline V gene. The CDR3 runs 20 residues. CDR3 in DNA: TGTGCCAGCAACTCCCCCCACCGCGGCGGGGGGACACACGCCACAGATACGCAGTATTTT. Translating it yields CASNSPHRGGGTHATDTQYF.

J is TRBJ2-5 and V is TRBV30, with D tentatively TRBD1 (6 bases). V lost 0 bases, J lost 10 bases, and 9 bases lay in between. This CDR3 region has 11 residues. Germline V CDR1 and CDR2: GTSNPN, SVGIG (reference sequence). CDR3 in amino acids: CAWSVGGDQYF. The CDR3 DNA is TGTGCCTGGAGTGTAGGGGGAGACCAGTACTTC.

This clonotype was seen many times. This chain joins TRBV2 and TRBJ1-5; D ambiguous. There are 14 residues in the CDR3. The germline CDR1 and CDR2 sequences are SNHLY and FYNNEI. V shed 1 base and J shed 0 bases, with 4 bases lying between them. The CDR3 nucleotides are TGTGCCAGCAGTGAAGGTCTTAGCAATCAGCCCCAGCATTTT. It specifies CASSEGLSNQPQHF.

At least ten counts were recorded for this clonotype. This chain uses TRBV7-8 with TRBJ1-5; TRBD1 matches at 9 bases. J gave up 6 bases and V 4 bases, and 7 bases lay outside the gene matches. This CDR3 region has 15 residues. CDR1 and CDR2 (germline): SGHVS, FQNEAQ. The DNA for the CDR3 is TGTGCCAGCAGCTGGGGACAGGGAAGACGTCAGCCCCAGCATTTT. Translation gives CASSWGQGRRQPQHF.

This clonotype was seen many times. The V call is TRBV7-2, the J call TRBJ2-5; D is perhaps TRBD1 or TRBD2 (5 bases each). Looked up from germline, CDR1 is SGHTA and CDR2 is FQGNSA. V shed 1 base and J shed 4 bases, with 16 bases lying between them. The CDR3 covers 16 residues. The CDR3 protein is CASSLGRDAWGETQYF. CDR3 nucleotide sequence: TGTGCCAGCAGCTTAGGAAGGGACGCGTGGGGAGAGACCCAGTACTTC.

The chain is built from TRBV10-2 and TRBJ2-7; TRBD2 aligns across 10 bases. The J segment lost 3 bases and the V segment lost 10 bases, leaving 9 bases of the junction unmatched. CDR1 and CDR2 from the germline V gene are WSHSY and SAAADI. The CDR3 has 14 amino acids. This CDR3 reads CATLPSGGYYEQYF. The CDR3 DNA reads as TGCGCCACCCTCCCTAGCGGGGGATACTACGAGCAGTACTTC.